This T cell receptor (beta chain) was captured in a study of blood T cell repertoires in COVID-19. This CDR3 is 18 amino acids long. Libraries were prepared by immunoSEQ multiplex PCR; TCRdb keeps only in-frame clonotypes and omits some of them. Of 270,000 or so clones in the sample, around 90% are singletons; the top ten hold 2% to 2.5%. Participants came from fewer than 25 US areas, aged roughly 18 to 89 years. The receptor was derived from a woman aged 40 to 50 with acute COVID-19. Input material: PBMCs or T cells enriched from blood (not recorded which). The chain links TRBV21-1 to TRBJ2-1; the table's D gene call, TRBD2, was not cross checked with the DNA. TRBV21-1 is a pseudogene. CDR3 nucleotides: TGTGCCAGCAGCAAAGGGCGAGGCGGGAAGAGCTCCTACAATGAGCAGTTCTTC. This sequence encodes CASSKGRGGKSSYNEQFF.